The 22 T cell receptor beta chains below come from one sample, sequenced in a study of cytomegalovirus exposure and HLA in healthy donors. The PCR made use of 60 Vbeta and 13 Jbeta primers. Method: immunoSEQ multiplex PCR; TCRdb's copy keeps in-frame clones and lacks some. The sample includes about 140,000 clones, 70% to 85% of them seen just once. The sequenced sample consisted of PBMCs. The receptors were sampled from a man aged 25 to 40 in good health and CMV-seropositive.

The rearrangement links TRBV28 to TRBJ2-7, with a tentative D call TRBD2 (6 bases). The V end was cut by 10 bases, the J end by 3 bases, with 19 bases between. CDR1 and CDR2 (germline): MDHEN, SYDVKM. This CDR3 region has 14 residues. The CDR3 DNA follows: TGTGCCACCGCGGTGGGGCGGGGCAGCTACGAGCAGTACTTC. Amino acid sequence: CATAVGRGSYEQYF. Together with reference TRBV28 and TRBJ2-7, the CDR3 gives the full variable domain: DVKVTQSSRYLVKRTGEKVFLECVQDMDHENMFWYRQDPGLGLRLIYFSYDVKMKEKGDIPEGYSVSREKKERFSLILESASTNQTSMYLCATAVGRGSYEQYFGPGTRLTVT.

This chain's CDR3 is CASSVQGSTYEQYF. CDR3 coding DNA: TGTGCCAGCAGTGTACAGGGGTCTACCTACGAGCAGTACTTC. The chain has TRBV2 and TRBJ2-5; 7 bases map to TRBD1. The J call is uncertain, as TRBJ2-7 better fits the DNA end. Germline-derived CDR1 and CDR2 are SNHLY and FYNNEI. The CDR3 extends over 14 amino acids.

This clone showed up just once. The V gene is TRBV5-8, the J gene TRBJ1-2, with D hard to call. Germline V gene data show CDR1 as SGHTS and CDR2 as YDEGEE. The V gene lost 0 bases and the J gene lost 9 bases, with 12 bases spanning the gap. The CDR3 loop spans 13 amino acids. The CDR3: CASSLAGIDRYTF. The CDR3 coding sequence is TGTGCCAGCAGCTTGGCGGGGATAGATCGCTACACCTTC.

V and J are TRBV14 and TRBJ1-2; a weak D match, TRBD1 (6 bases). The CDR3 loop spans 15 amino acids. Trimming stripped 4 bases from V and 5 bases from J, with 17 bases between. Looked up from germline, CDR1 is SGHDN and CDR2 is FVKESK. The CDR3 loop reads CASSPSTGQPYGYTF. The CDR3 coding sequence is TGTGCCAGCAGCCCCTCAACTGGACAGCCATATGGCTACACCTTC.

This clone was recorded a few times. The CDR3 sequence is CASSLVSHTNTEAFF. CDR3 nucleotide sequence: TGCGCCAGCAGCTTAGTCAGTCACACGAACACTGAAGCTTTCTTT. The chain couples TRBV5-1 to TRBJ1-1; D uncertain. Germline assignment: CDR1 SGHRS and CDR2 YFSETQ. V was clipped by 2 bases and J by 1 base, with 12 bases between them. CDR3 length equals 15 residues.

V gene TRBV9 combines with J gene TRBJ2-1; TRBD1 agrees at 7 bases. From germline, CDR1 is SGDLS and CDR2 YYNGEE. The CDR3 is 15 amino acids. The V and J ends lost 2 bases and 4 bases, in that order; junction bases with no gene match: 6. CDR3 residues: CASSVTGVSYNEQFF. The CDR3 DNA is TGTGCCAGCAGCGTCACAGGGGTGTCTTACAATGAGCAGTTCTTC.

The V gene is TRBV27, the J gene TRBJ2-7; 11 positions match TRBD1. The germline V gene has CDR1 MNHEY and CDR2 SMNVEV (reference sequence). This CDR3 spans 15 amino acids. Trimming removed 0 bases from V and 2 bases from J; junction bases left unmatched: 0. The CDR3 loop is CASSLSGQGAYEQYF. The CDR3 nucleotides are TGTGCCAGCAGTTTATCGGGACAGGGGGCCTACGAGCAGTACTTC.

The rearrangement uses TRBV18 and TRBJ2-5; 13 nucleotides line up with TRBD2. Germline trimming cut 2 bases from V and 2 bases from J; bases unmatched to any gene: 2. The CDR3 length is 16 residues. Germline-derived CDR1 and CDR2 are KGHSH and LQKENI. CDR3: CASSPGTSGNQETQYF. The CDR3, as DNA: TGTGCCAGCTCACCAGGGACTAGCGGGAATCAAGAGACCCAGTACTTC.

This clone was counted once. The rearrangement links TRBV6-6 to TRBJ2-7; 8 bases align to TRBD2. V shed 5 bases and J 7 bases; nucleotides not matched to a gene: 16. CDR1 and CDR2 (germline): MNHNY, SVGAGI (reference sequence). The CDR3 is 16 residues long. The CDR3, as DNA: TGTGCCAGCAGTCGACCAGAGCGGGGGCCCACGTGGGAGCAGTACTTC. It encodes CASSRPERGPTWEQYF.

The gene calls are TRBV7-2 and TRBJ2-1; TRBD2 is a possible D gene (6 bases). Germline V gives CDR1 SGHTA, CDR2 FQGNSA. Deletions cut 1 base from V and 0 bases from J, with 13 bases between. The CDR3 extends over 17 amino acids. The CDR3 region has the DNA TGTGCCAGCAGCTTAGAGGGTTCGGGAGCCTCCTACAATGAGCAGTTCTTC. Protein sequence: CASSLEGSGASYNEQFF.

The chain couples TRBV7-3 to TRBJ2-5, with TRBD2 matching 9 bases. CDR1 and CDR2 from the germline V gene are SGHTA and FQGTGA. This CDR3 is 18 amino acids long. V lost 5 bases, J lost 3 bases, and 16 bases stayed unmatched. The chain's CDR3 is CASSHYPHQRGAEETQYF. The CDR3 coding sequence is TGTGCCAGCAGCCATTATCCCCATCAGCGGGGGGCCGAAGAGACCCAGTACTTC.

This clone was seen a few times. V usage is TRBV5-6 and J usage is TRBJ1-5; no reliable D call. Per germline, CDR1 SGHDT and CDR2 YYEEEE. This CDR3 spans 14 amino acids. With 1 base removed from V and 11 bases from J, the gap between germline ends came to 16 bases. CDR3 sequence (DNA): TGTGCCAGCAGCTTGCACAGCGCGGGTTACGCCCAGCATTTT. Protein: CASSLHSAGYAQHF.

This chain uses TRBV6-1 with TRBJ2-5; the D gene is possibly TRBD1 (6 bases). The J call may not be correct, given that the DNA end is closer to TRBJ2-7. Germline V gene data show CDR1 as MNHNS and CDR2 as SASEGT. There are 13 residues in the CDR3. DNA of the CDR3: TGTGCCATCCGGACAGCCTCGGCCTACGAGCAGTACTTC. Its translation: CAIRTASAYEQYF.

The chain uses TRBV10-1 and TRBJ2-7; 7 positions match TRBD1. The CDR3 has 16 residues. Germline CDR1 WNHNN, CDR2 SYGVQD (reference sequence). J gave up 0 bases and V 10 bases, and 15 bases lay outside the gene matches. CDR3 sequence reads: CATYPWSAGGSYEQYF. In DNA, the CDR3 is TGCGCCACCTACCCATGGAGCGCAGGGGGCTCCTACGAGCAGTACTTC.

CDR3 nucleotides: TGTGCCAGCAGTTTCAGGGGAAGCCCTGAAGCTTTCTTT. Translated: CASSFRGSPEAFF. This rearrangement joins TRBV27 to TRBJ1-1; D is possibly TRBD1 (6 bases). CDR3 length: 13 amino acids. The V end was cut by 3 bases, the J end by 6 bases, with 11 bases between. The germline gives CDR1 MNHEY, CDR2 SMNVEV (reference sequence).

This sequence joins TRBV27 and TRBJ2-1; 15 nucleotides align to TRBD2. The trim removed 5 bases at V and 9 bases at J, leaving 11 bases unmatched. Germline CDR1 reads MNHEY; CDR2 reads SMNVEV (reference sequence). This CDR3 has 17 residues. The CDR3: CASSPQGLAGGTGEQFF. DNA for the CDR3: TGTGCCAGCAGTCCCCAGGGACTAGCGGGAGGTACGGGTGAGCAGTTCTTC.

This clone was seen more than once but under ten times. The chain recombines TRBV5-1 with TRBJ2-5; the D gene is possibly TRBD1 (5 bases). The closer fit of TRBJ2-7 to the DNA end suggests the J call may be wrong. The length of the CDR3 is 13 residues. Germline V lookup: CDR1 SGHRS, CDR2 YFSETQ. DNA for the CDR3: TGCGCCAGCAGCGTCAGGGTCGGGTACGAGCAGTACTTC. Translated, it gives CASSVRVGYEQYF.

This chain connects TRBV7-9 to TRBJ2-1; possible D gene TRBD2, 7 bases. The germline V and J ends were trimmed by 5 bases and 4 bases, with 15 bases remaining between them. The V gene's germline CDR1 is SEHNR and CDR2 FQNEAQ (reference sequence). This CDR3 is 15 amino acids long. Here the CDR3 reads CASSRGGGRYNEQFF. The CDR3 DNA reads TGTGCCAGCAGCCGGGGCGGGGGCCGTTACAATGAGCAGTTCTTC.

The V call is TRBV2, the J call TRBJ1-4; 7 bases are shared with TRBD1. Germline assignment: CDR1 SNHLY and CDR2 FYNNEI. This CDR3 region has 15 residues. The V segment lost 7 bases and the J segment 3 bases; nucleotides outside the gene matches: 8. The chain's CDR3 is CASTRQGGSNEKLFF. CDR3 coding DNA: TGTGCCAGCACCCGGCAGGGGGGTTCTAATGAAAAACTGTTTTTT. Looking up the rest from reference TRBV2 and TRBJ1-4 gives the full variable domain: EPEVTQTPSHQVTQMGQEVILRCVPISNHLYFYWYRQILGQKVEFLVSFYNNEISEKSEIFDDQFSVERPDGSNFTLKIRSTKLEDSAMYFCASTRQGGSNEKLFFGSGTQLSVL.

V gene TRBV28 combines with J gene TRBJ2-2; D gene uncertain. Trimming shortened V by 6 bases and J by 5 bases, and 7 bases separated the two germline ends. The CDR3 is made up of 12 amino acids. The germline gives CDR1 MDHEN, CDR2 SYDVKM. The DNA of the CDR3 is TGTGCCAGCAGAACTCAAACCGGGGAGCTGTTTTTT. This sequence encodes CASRTQTGELFF.

CDR3 sequence (DNA): TGTGCCAGCAGCGTCACCGGGACTAGCGAAGAGACCCAGTACTTC. Protein product: CASSVTGTSEETQYF. The gene calls are TRBV9 and TRBJ2-5; 10 positions match TRBD2. In germline, CDR1 is SGDLS, CDR2 YYNGEE. The length of the CDR3 is 15 residues. J lost 3 bases, V lost 2 bases, and 4 bases had no gene match. Supplemented by reference TRBV9 and TRBJ2-5, the full variable domain reads DSGVTQTPKHLITATGQRVTLRCSPRSGDLSVYWYQQSLDQGLQFLIQYYNGEERAKGNILERFSAQQFPDLHSELNLSSLELGDSALYFCASSVTGTSEETQYFGPGTRLLVL.

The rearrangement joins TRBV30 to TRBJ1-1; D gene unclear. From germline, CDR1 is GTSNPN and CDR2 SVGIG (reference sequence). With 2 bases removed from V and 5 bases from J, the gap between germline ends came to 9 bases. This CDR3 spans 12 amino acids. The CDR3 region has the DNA TGTGCCTGGAGTACCCCGACAACTGAAGCTTTCTTT. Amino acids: CAWSTPTTEAFF. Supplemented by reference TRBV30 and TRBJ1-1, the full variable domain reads SQTIHQWPATLVQPVGSPLSLECTVEGTSNPNLYWYRQAAGRGLQLLFYSVGIGQISSEVPQNLSASRPQDRQFILSSKKLLLSDSGFYLCAWSTPTTEAFFGQGTRLTVV.